This T cell receptor (beta chain) was retrieved from a study of T cells in Graves' hyperthyroidism and ophthalmopathy. From RNA transcripts, TCR beta CDR3 regions were amplified. First-round RT-PCR with HTBI primers amplified the TCR CDR3 region. TCRdb re-called the multiplex PCR reads with MiXCR, one entry per CDR3 protein. The sample includes nearly 600,000 distinct CDR3 sequences, 11% to 15% of them seen just once. With V trimmed by 0 bases and J by 0 bases, 7 bases remained unmatched. The CDR3 runs to 19 residues. Germline CDR1 and CDR2: LGHNA and YSLEER. A few counts support this clonotype. The receptor comes from a woman aged 18-35 years with Graves' ophthalmopathy. The chain carries TRBV4-3 and TRBJ2-6; TRBD1 matches at 8 bases. Sequencing was done on a sample of blood. CDR3 region: CASSQDLGTGDSGANVLTF. CDR3 nucleotide sequence: TGCGCCAGCAGCCAAGATCTCGGGACAGGCGACTCTGGGGCCAACGTCCTGACTTTC.